Presented here are 9 T cell receptor beta chains from one specimen sequenced in a study of T cell repertoires in cytomegalovirus infection (dated by TCRdb to the late 2010s). Sequencer: Illumina HiSeq 1500. In TCRdb, the public reads were trimmed at Q25 with fastp and aligned with MiXCR, with productive beta chains retained. Each record represents a unique CDR3 protein, reported with the most common genes and DNA among its rows. The sample includes around 770,000 distinct CDR3 sequences, with almost 30% observed a single time. Roughly 13% of the sample is held by the ten biggest clonotypes. Explained via the paper, the treatment or condition label denotes: in vitro stimulation with specific CMV peptide epitopes to enrich CMV-specific T cells. No cognate antigen is known for these TCRs. Specimen: cultured CD8+ T cells from PBMCs, collected from culture after CMV antigen stimulation. These receptors all come from a human donor in good health (CMV status not recorded). Some clones in this sample may be carry-over from other donors' samples.

V is TRBV7-6 and J is TRBJ2-1, with TRBD1 matching 8 bases. Trimming took 5 bases from V and 2 from J; bases not matched to a gene: 17. CDR3 size: 19 residues. Germline assignment: CDR1 SGHVS and CDR2 FNYEAQ. The CDR3 reads CASSPDRDRYPPTYNEQFF. CDR3 coding DNA: TGTGCCAGCAGCCCTGATAGGGACAGGTACCCCCCAACCTACAATGAGCAGTTCTTC.

The chain recombines TRBV20-1 with TRBJ1-2; 10 nucleotides match TRBD1. Trimming at V came to 0 bases and at J to 7 bases, leaving 8 bases not matched to a gene. CDR1 and CDR2 from the germline V gene are DFQATT and SNEGSKA (reference sequence). CDR3 length: 15 amino acids. The CDR3: CSARDTPTGGGGYTF. As DNA, the CDR3 is TGCAGTGCTAGAGATACCCCGACAGGGGGCGGTGGCTACACCTTC.

In this sample, this clonotype turned up many times. V and J are TRBV7-9 and TRBJ2-7; D is perhaps TRBD1 (6 bases). This CDR3 region has 16 residues. Germline CDR1 SEHNR, CDR2 FQNEAQ (reference sequence). The V gene lost 1 base and the J gene lost 2 bases, with 15 bases spanning the gap. CDR3 in amino acids: CASSLGPGHETYEQYF. The CDR3 region has the DNA TGTGCCAGCAGCTTAGGCCCGGGACACGAGACCTACGAGCAGTACTTC.

J is TRBJ1-4 and V is TRBV6-2 or TRBV6-3; no definite D call. V shed 2 bases and J shed 5 bases, with 15 bases lying between them. CDR1 is MNHEY and CDR2 is SVGEGT in the germline V gene. The CDR3 contains 16 residues. The CDR3 region has the DNA TGTGCCAGCAGTTACCTGGACCGAGGACCGAATGAAAAACTGTTTTTT. Its protein is CASSYLDRGPNEKLFF.

The rearrangement links TRBV13 to TRBJ2-7; 7 bases are shared with TRBD2. The CDR3 is made up of 16 amino acids. V shed 0 bases and J 3 bases; nucleotides not matched to a gene: 8. CDR1 and CDR2 (germline): PRHDT, FYEKMQ (reference sequence). The CDR3 spells CASSLGAGPSGYEQYF. CDR3 in DNA: TGTGCCAGCAGCTTAGGTGCCGGGCCTAGCGGCTACGAGCAGTACTTC.

This clonotype was observed a few times. V usage is TRBV7-8 and J usage is TRBJ2-1; TRBD2 agrees at 7 bases. Germline lookup yields CDR1 SGHVS and CDR2 FQNEAQ. With 1 base clipped from V and 3 bases from J, the junction kept 3 bases outside the gene matches. The length of the CDR3 is 15 residues. The chain's CDR3 is CASSLVGGNYNEQFF. For the CDR3, the DNA is TGTGCCAGCAGCTTAGTGGGAGGGAACTACAATGAGCAGTTCTTC.

CDR3 amino acids: CASSYSHTEAFF. DNA of the CDR3: TGTGCCAGCAGTTACTCTCACACTGAAGCTTTCTTT. This chain joins TRBV6-5 and TRBJ1-1; D gene uncertain. The CDR3 loop spans 12 amino acids. Trimming took off 0 bases at V and 3 bases at J, with 2 bases between the two ends. From germline, CDR1 is MNHEY and CDR2 SVGAGI.

This clonotype was seen at least ten times. The chain recombines TRBV7-9 with TRBJ2-6; D is unclear. The germline V gene has CDR1 SEHNR and CDR2 FQNEAQ (reference sequence). V was trimmed by 10 bases and J by 2 bases, leaving 12 bases between them. This CDR3 contains 14 residues. CDR3 nucleotide sequence: TGTGCCAACACGAGATACCCTGGGGCCAACGTCCTGACTTTC. Its protein product is CANTRYPGANVLTF.

The chain recombines TRBV27 with TRBJ1-4; D possibly corresponds to TRBD1 (5 bases). Germline lookup yields CDR1 MNHEY and CDR2 SMNVEV (reference sequence). The CDR3 spans 15 residues. V was clipped by 2 bases and J by 4 bases, with 11 bases between them. The DNA for the CDR3 is TGTGCCAGCAGTTTAAATACAGGCGTTAATGAAAAACTGTTTTTT. As protein: CASSLNTGVNEKLFF.